The rows below give T cell receptor beta chains drawn from one sample of a study of CD8 T cells in Susac syndrome. In TCRdb, the immunoSEQ multiplex PCR reads were re-called with MiXCR into one record per CDR3 protein. The data contain over 100,000 distinct CDR3 sequences, about 90% of them singletons. The sequenced material came from CD4+ T cells from PBMCs. The receptors here all came from a human donor in good health. The conserved cysteine and the conserved F or W are not part of the CDR3 here. The size entry is marked missing in some rows and otherwise reads once, few, many or a size class.

V	size	J	CDR3
TRBV7-2	.	TRBJ1-2	ASSLPRAGNIYGYT
TRBV7-8	.	TRBJ1-2	ASSLDVYGYT
TRBV29-1	.	TRBJ2-1	SVGGLRIYEQF
TRBV30	.	TRBJ1-2	AWRGISHGYT
TRBV19	.	TRBJ1-2	ASSVQGHGYT
TRBV19	.	TRBJ2-1	ASSILLYGEQF
TRBV7-3	.	TRBJ2-3	ASSPRGIGTDTQY
TRBV20-1	.	TRBJ1-2	SMDREGYGYT
TRBV15	once	TRBJ1-5	ATSRTDRGYQPQH
TRBV3-1	.	TRBJ1-1	ASSQALGGTEAF
TRBV29-1	.	TRBJ1-4	SVLGPSPTNEKLF
TRBV3-1	once	TRBJ1-1	ASSLNGQNTEAF
TRBV20-1	.	TRBJ2-5	SAMGQLKETQY
TRBV12-3/TRBV12-4	.	TRBJ2-1	ASSLGQGSNNEQF
TRBV19	.	TRBJ1-5	ASSIVNQPQH
TRBV5-1	.	TRBJ2-1	ASSLAASGTQNEQF
TRBV5-1	.	TRBJ2-3	ASRPERGGLRQY
TRBV9	once	TRBJ1-2	ASSARQGGYT
TRBV14	.	TRBJ2-1	ASSPIRREGGEQF
TRBV4-1	.	TRBJ2-1	ASSHTSGDTNEQF
TRBV7-2	.	TRBJ2-7	ASSLLGQGIYEQY
TRBV6-5	.	TRBJ2-7	ASGGRRLEQY
TRBV9	.	TRBJ2-1	ASSISGRGHEF
TRBV7-9	.	TRBJ2-7	ASRSPRGGKGSEQY
TRBV6-2/TRBV6-3	once	TRBJ2-7	ASSYAGLSYEQY
TRBV20-1	.	TRBJ2-1	GRSRTTSYNEQF
TRBV3-1	.	TRBJ2-2	ASSSRTGHTGELF
TRBV28	.	TRBJ2-6	ASSFIQGANVLT
TRBV19	.	TRBJ1-5	ASNSGGSNQPQH
TRBV29-1	.	TRBJ1-1	SVLNDRVTNTEAF
TRBV20-1	.	TRBJ2-1	SAGAEVITNEQF
TRBV30	.	TRBJ2-3	AWSDIVGGRNTQY
TRBV7-9	.	TRBJ2-3	ASSRDRVTAGERIDTQY
TRBV6-2/TRBV6-3	.	TRBJ2-1	ASSRGIGQF
TRBV20-1	.	TRBJ2-5	SARDQKETQY
TRBV23-1	.	TRBJ2-1	ASSQYLGDSNNSGEQF
TRBV2	once	TRBJ1-4	ASTKQGQRNEKLF
TRBV2	.	TRBJ1-1	ASSEVVSTEAF
TRBV5-4	few	TRBJ1-4	ASSLGGKNEKLF
TRBV19	.	TRBJ2-2	ASTEPGLRNTGELF
TRBV15	.	TRBJ2-7	ATSRDGLVSSYEQY
TRBV7-3	.	TRBJ2-2	ASSFRESGELF
TRBV4-3	.	TRBJ2-7	ASSQGQAMGEQY
TRBV12-3/TRBV12-4	.	TRBJ2-3	ASSPRVASGGFTDTQY
TRBV7-6	.	TRBJ2-7	ASSQRYFSYEQY